A selection of T cell receptor beta chains follows, all from one sample in a study of OX40 agonist ivuxolimab in advanced cancers. Some clones are missing from TCRdb's copy, which holds only in-frame ones; the method was immunoSEQ multiplex PCR. The table lists about 32,000 clones, 70% to 90% of them singletons. This specimen consisted of CD4+ or CD8+ T cells sorted from blood, obtained in a trial of the OX40 agonist ivuxolimab. The receptors stem from an adult with an advanced solid tumor such as melanoma, head and neck, liver or kidney cancer. Both conserved end residues are part of each CDR3. The order of the fields is J gene, D gene, clone size, V gene, CDR3 protein, CDR3 DNA. D genes are given only for firm matches. Size is stated for part of the rows, as once, few or many counts, or as a class when the clone is expanded.

TRBJ2-7,TRBD1,NA,TRBV4-1,CASSQPIGQGSYEQYF,TGCGCCAGCAGCCAACCAATTGGACAGGGGTCCTACGAGCAGTACTTC
TRBJ2-3,TRBD2,NA,TRBV7-6,CASSLVGGERDTQYF,TGTGCCAGCAGCTTAGTCGGGGGGGAGAGAGATACGCAGTATTTT
TRBJ2-2,TRBD1,NA,TRBV27,CASSVGTGGAMVTGELFF,TGTGCCAGCAGTGTTGGTACAGGGGGCGCGATGGTGACCGGGGAGCTGTTTTTT
TRBJ2-2,NA,NA,TRBV6-5,CASSSPGLNTGELFF,TGTGCCAGCAGTTCGCCGGGACTTAACACCGGGGAGCTGTTTTTT
TRBJ2-2,NA,NA,TRBV11-3,CASSSNSGELFF,TGTGCCAGCAGCTCGAACAGCGGGGAGCTGTTTTTT
TRBJ2-5,TRBD2,NA,TRBV9,CASSGGGAGETQYF,TGTGCCAGCAGCGGCGGGGGGGCAGGTGAGACCCAGTACTTC
TRBJ2-7,NA,NA,TRBV10-2,CASRSSYEQYF,TGCGCCAGCAGGAGTTCCTACGAGCAGTACTTC
TRBJ2-7,TRBD1,NA,TRBV27,CASSLSQGVGYEQYF,TGTGCCAGCAGTTTATCGCAGGGGGTGGGGTACGAGCAGTACTTC
TRBJ1-2,TRBD1,NA,TRBV13,CASSLSLTGEGGYTF,TGTGCCAGCAGCTTAAGCCTGACAGGGGAGGGTGGCTACACCTTC
TRBJ2-1,NA,NA,TRBV5-8,CASSLRTITGEQFF,TGTGCCAGCAGCTTAAGGACGATTACAGGCGAGCAGTTCTTC
TRBJ1-4,NA,once,TRBV7-9,CASSGSTGANEKLFF,TGTGCCAGCAGCGGGTCGACAGGTGCTAATGAAAAACTGTTTTTT
TRBJ2-2,NA,once,TRBV7-9,CASSLGGTGELFF,TGTGCCAGCAGCTTAGGTGGCACCGGGGAGCTGTTTTTT
TRBJ1-1,NA,NA,TRBV27,CASGDLNTEAFF,TGTGCCAGCGGCGATTTGAACACTGAAGCTTTCTTT
TRBJ2-7,NA,NA,TRBV5-1,CASSSTGTYEQYF,TGCGCCAGCAGTTCGACAGGAACCTACGAGCAGTACTTC
TRBJ1-6,NA,once,TRBV7-2,CASTVSSYNSPLHF,TGTGCCAGCACCGTTTCCTCCTATAATTCACCCCTCCACTTT
TRBJ1-1,NA,NA,TRBV19,CASSIQGPTEAFF,TGTGCCAGTAGTATACAGGGGCCCACTGAAGCTTTCTTT
TRBJ2-5,NA,NA,TRBV13,CASSSRAVRGTQETQYF,TGTGCCAGCAGCTCTAGGGCCGTTAGGGGAACGCAAGAGACCCAGTACTTC
TRBJ2-3,TRBD2,NA,TRBV10-2,CASSESHWTSFGDTQYF,TGCGCCAGCAGTGAGTCGCACTGGACTAGCTTTGGAGATACGCAGTATTTT
TRBJ1-2,NA,NA,TRBV11-2,CASSLVPDYGYTF,TGTGCCAGCAGCTTAGTTCCGGACTATGGCTACACCTTC
TRBJ2-5,NA,once,TRBV7-3,CASILPGQKNF,TGTGCCAGCATCCTCCCTGGACAGAAGAACTTC
TRBJ2-7,NA,few,TRBV18,CASSPVVYEQYF,TGTGCCAGCTCACCGGTAGTCTACGAGCAGTACTTC
TRBJ2-7,NA,NA,TRBV29-1,CSVEVYTEQYF,TGCAGCGTTGAGGTCTATACCGAGCAGTACTTC
TRBJ1-5,NA,NA,TRBV30,CAWSLEGLNQPQHF,TGTGCCTGGAGTTTGGAGGGCCTCAATCAGCCCCAGCATTTT
TRBJ2-1,TRBD2,NA,TRBV7-9,CASSPLDLAGGPNEQFF,TGTGCCAGCAGCCCACTAGACCTAGCGGGGGGGCCTAATGAGCAGTTCTTC
TRBJ2-7,NA,NA,TRBV4-1,CASSQGGSLSYEQYF,TGCGCCAGCAGCCAAGGGGGTTCCCTCTCCTACGAGCAGTACTTC
TRBJ2-2,NA,NA,TRBV28,CASSLVGDRTNGELFF,TGTGCCAGCAGTTTAGTAGGAGACAGGACCAACGGGGAGCTGTTTTTT
TRBJ2-7,NA,NA,TRBV4-1,CASSVTRDTYLEQYF,TGCGCCAGCAGCGTAACTAGGGACACCTACTTGGAGCAGTACTTC
TRBJ2-7,NA,NA,TRBV29-1,CSSTGTGSYEQYF,TGCAGCTCAACCGGGACGGGATCCTACGAGCAGTACTTC
TRBJ1-2,TRBD1,NA,TRBV4-3,CASSQDRGPYGYTF,TGCGCCAGCAGCCAAGACAGGGGGCCATATGGCTACACCTTC